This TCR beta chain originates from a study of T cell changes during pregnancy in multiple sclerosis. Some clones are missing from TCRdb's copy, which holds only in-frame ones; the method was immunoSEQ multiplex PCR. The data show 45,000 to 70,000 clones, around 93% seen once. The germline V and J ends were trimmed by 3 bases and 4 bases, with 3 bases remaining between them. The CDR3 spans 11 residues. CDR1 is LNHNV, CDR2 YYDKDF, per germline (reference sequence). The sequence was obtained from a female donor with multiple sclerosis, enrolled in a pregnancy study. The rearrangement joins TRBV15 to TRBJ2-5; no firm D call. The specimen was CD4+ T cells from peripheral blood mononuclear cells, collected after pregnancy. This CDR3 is CATSSRETQYF. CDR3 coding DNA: TGTGCCACCAGCAGTCGAGAGACCCAGTACTTC.